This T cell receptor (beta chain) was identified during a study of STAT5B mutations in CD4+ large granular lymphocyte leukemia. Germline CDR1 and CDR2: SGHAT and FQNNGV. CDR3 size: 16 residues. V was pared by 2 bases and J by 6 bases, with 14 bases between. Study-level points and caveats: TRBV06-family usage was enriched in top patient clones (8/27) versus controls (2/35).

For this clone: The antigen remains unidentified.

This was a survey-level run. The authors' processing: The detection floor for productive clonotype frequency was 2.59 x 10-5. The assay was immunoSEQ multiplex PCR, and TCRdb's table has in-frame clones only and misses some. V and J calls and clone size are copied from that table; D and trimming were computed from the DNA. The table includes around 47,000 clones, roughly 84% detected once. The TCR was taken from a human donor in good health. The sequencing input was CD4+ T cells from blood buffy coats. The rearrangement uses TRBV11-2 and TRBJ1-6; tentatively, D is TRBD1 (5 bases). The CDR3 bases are TGTGCCAGCAGCTTAATTTGGGGCTCTGGTAATTCACCCCTCCACTTT. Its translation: CASSLIWGSGNSPLHF.